This TCR beta chain is drawn from a study of response to subunit inactivated influenza vaccine. This clonotype showed up just a few times. The antigen remains unidentified. General observations from the study: Authors proposed each seasonal influenza vaccination draws in few new T cells.

TCRdb fed the RT-PCR reads into MiXCR, producing one record per CDR3 protein. This table holds hundreds of thousands of distinct CDR3 sequences, about 12% found once. The material sequenced was PBMCs from blood, taken on the day of vaccination. The receptor was isolated from a man in his forties or fifties who received an inactivated influenza vaccine.

The CDR3 nucleotides are TGTGCCAGCAGTTACTCGATTCTAGCGGGGGCTACAAGCTCCTACGAGCAGTACTTC. Its protein product is CASSYSILAGATSSYEQYF. The rearrangement uses TRBV6-2 or TRBV6-3 and TRBJ2-7; 10 nucleotides match TRBD2. The V gene end was trimmed by 0 bases and the J gene end by 0 bases; junction bases not matched to a gene: 11. Germline V gene data show CDR1 as MNHEY and CDR2 as SVGEGT. There are 19 residues in the CDR3.